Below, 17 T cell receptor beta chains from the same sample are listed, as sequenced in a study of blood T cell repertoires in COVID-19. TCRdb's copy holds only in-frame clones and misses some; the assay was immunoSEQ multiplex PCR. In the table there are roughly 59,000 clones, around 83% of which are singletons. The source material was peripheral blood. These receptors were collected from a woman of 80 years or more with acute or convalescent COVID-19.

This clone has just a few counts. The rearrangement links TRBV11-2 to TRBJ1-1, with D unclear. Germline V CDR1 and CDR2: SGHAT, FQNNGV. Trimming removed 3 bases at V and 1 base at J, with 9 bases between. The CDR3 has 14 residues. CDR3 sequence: CASSFPRQNTEAFF. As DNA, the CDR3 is TGTGCCAGCAGCTTCCCGCGCCAGAACACTGAAGCTTTCTTT.

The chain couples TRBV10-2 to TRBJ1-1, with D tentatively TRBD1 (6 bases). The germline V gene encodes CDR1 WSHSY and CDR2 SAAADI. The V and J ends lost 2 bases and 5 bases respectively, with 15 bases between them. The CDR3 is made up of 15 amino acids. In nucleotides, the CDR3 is TGCGCCAGCAGTGAGGGTTGGGCCAGGGGTACTGAAGCTTTCTTT. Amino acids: CASSEGWARGTEAFF.

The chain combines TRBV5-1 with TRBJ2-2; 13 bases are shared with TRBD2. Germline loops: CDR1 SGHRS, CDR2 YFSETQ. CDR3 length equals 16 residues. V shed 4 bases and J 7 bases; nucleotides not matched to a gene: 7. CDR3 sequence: CASSPGTSGKVGELFF. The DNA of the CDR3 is TGCGCCAGCAGCCCCGGGACTAGCGGGAAGGTCGGGGAGCTGTTTTTT.

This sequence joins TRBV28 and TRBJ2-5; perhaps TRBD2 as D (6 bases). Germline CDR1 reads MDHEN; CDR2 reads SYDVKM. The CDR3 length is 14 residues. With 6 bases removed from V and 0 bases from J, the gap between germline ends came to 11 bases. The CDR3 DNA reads TGTGCCAGCAGCGGGAGACCGAACCAAGAGACCCAGTACTTC. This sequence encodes CASSGRPNQETQYF. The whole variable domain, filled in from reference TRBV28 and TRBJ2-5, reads DVKVTQSSRYLVKRTGEKVFLECVQDMDHENMFWYRQDPGLGLRLIYFSYDVKMKEKGDIPEGYSVSREKKERFSLILESASTNQTSMYLCASSGRPNQETQYFGPGTRLLVL.

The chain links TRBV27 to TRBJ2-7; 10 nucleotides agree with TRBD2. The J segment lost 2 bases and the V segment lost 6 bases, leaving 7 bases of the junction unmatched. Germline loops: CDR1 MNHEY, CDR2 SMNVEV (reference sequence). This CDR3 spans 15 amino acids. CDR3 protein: CASRPLLAGTYEQYF. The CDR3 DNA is TGTGCCAGCAGGCCCCTACTAGCGGGGACCTACGAGCAGTACTTC.

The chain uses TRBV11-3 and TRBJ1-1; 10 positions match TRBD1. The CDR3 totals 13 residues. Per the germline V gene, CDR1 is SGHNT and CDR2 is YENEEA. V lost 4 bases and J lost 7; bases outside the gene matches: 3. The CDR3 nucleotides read TGTGCCAGCAGCTCGGGACAGGGGAATGAAGCTTTCTTT. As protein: CASSSGQGNEAFF.

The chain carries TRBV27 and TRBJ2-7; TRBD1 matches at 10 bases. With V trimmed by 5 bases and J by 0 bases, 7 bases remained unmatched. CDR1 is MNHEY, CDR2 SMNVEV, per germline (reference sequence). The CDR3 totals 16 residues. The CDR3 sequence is CASSNHRDRGSYEQYF. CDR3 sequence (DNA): TGTGCCAGCAGTAACCACCGGGACAGGGGCTCCTACGAGCAGTACTTC.

CDR3 in amino acids: CASNSRGADYEQYF. The CDR3 region has the DNA TGTGCCAGCAACTCACGGGGGGCGGACTACGAGCAGTACTTC. The chain joins TRBV5-4 to TRBJ2-7, with a possible D match to TRBD2 (7 bases). The V gene's germline CDR1 is SGHNT and CDR2 YYREEE (reference sequence). The ends were cut back, 6 bases at V and 3 bases at J, with 16 bases in the middle. The CDR3 length is 14 residues.

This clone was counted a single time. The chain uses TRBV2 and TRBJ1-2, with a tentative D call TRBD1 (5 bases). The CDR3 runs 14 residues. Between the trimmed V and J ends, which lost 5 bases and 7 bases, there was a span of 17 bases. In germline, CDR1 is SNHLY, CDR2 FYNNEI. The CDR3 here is CASSPLRVRSGYTF. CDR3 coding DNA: TGTGCCAGCAGTCCGCTCAGGGTGAGGAGTGGCTACACCTTC.

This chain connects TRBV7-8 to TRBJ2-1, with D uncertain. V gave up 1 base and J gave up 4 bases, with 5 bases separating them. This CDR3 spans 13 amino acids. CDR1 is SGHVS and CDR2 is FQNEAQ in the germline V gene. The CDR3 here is CASSLDSYNEQFF. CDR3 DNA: TGTGCCAGCAGCTTAGACAGTTACAATGAGCAGTTCTTC.

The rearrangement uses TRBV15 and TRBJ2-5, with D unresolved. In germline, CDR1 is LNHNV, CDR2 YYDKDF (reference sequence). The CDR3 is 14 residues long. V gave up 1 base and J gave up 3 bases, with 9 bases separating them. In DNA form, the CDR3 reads TGTGCCACCAGCAGAGCCGAGGTTAAAGAGACCCAGTACTTC. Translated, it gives CATSRAEVKETQYF.

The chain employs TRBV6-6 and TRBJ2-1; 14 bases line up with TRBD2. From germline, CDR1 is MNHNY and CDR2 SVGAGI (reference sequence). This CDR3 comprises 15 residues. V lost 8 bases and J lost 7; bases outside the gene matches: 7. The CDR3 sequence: CASRDGLAGGNEQFF. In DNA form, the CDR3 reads TGTGCCAGCCGAGACGGACTAGCGGGAGGAAATGAGCAGTTCTTC.

Here the CDR3 reads CASRQGPKNEQFF. The CDR3 DNA reads as TGTGCCAGCAGGCAGGGTCCGAAAAATGAGCAGTTCTTC. J is TRBJ2-1 and V is TRBV7-2, with D perhaps TRBD1 (5 bases). The CDR3 is made up of 13 amino acids. The germline V gene has CDR1 SGHTA and CDR2 FQGNSA. V was shortened by 6 bases and J by 7 bases, with 13 bases between the two germline ends.

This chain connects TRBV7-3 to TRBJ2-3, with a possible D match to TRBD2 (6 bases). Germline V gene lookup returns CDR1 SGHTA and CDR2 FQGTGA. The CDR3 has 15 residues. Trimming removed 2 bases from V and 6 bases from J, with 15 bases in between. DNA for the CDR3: TGTGCCAGCAGCTTAGGGTCACTAGCCCCCGATACGCAGTATTTT. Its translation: CASSLGSLAPDTQYF. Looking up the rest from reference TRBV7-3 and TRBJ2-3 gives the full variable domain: GAGVSQTPSNKVTEKGKYVELRCDPISGHTALYWYRQSLGQGPEFLIYFQGTGAADDSGLPNDRFFAVRPEGSVSTLKIQRTERGDSAVYLCASSLGSLAPDTQYFGPGTRLTVL.

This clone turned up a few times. DNA of the CDR3: TGTGCCAGCAGCGTCGGACAGGGAGAGAATCAGCCCCAGCATTTT. Translation: CASSVGQGENQPQHF. V gene TRBV9 combines with J gene TRBJ1-5; 8 bases are a match to TRBD1. Germline CDR1 reads SGDLS; CDR2 reads YYNGEE. CDR3 length equals 15 residues. V lost 2 bases and J lost 4; bases outside the gene matches: 5. The whole variable domain, remainder taken from reference TRBV9 and TRBJ1-5, is DSGVTQTPKHLITATGQRVTLRCSPRSGDLSVYWYQQSLDQGLQFLIQYYNGEERAKGNILERFSAQQFPDLHSELNLSSLELGDSALYFCASSVGQGENQPQHFGDGTRLSIL.

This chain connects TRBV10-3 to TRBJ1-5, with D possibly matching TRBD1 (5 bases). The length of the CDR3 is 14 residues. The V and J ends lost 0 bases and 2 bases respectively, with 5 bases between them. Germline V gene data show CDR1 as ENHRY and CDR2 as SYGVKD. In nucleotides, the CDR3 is TGTGCCATCAGTGAGTCAGGGGGCAATCAGCCCCAGCATTTT. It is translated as CAISESGGNQPQHF.

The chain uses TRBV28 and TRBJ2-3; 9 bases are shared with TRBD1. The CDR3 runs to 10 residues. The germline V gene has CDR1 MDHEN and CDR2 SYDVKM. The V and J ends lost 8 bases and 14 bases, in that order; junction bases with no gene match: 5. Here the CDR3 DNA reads TGTGCCAGCGCGGGACAGGGTTTGTATTTT. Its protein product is CASAGQGLYF.